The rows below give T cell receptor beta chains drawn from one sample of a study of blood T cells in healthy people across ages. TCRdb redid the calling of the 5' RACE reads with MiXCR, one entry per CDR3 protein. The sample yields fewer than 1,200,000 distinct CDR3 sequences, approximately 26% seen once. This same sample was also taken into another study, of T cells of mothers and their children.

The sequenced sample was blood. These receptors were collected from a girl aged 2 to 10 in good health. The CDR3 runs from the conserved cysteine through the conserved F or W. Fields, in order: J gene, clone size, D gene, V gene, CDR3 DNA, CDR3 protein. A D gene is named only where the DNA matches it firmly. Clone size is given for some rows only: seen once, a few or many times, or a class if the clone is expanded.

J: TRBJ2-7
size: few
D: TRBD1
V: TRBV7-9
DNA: TGTGCCAGCAGCCTGACCGGGACAGACTACGAGCAGTACTTC
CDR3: CASSLTGTDYEQYF

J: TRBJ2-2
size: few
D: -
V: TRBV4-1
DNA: TGCGCCAGCAGCCAAGAAGGAGATCTGAACACCGGGGAGCTGTTTTTT
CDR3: CASSQEGDLNTGELFF

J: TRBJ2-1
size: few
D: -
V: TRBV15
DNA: TGTGCCACCAGCACCCGGGACCTGTACAATGAGCAGTTCTTC
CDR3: CATSTRDLYNEQFF

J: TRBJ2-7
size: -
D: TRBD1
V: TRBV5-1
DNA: TGCGCCAGCAGCCCCGACAGGGGGCAAGGCGAGCAGTACTTC
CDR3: CASSPDRGQGEQYF

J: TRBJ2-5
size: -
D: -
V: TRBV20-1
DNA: TGCAGTGCTAGCCGCGGGACAATTCGAGAGACCCAGTACTTC
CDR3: CSASRGTIRETQYF

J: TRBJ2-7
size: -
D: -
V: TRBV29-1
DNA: TGCAGCCCTGAGTCCGAGCAGTACTTC
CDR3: CSPESEQYF

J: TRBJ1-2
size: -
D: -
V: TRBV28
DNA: TGTGCCAGCATTGGGGATTATGGCTACACCTTC
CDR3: CASIGDYGYTF

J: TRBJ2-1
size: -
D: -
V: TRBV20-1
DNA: TGCAGTGCTAGAGACCTCCTGAGGGGGGATGAGCAGTTCTTC
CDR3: CSARDLLRGDEQFF

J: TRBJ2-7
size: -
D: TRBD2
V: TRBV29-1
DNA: TGCGCCGGGCGGACTAGCGGCTACGAGCAGTACTTC
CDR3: CAGRTSGYEQYF

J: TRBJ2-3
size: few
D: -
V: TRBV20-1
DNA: TGCAGTGGGGGCGTCTGGCGGGGCAGCACAGATACGCAGTATTTT
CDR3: CSGGVWRGSTDTQYF

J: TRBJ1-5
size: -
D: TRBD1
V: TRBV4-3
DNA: TGCGCCAGCAGCCAAGATGACAGGGGTAGGGCGACCCAGCATTTT
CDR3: CASSQDDRGRATQHF

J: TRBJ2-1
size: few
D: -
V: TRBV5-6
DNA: TGTGCCAGCAGCTTGTTGTGGGCGCCCCCCCAGAGCTCCTACAATGAGCAGTTCTTC
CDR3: CASSLLWAPPQSSYNEQFF

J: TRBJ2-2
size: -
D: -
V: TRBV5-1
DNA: TGCGCCAGCAGCCGGGTCCCCACCGGGGAGCTGTTTTTT
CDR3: CASSRVPTGELFF

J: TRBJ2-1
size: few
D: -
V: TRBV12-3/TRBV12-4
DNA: TGTGCCAGCAGAGACCAGGGGGGGCAGCAGTTCTTC
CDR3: CASRDQGGQQFF

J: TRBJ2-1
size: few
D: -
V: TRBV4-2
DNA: TGTGCCAGCAGCCAAGATACTGGACTGGGAAACAATGAGCAGTTCTTC
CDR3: CASSQDTGLGNNEQFF

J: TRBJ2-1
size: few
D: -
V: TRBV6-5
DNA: TGTGCCAGCAGTCAGACAGTGCTCTACAATGAGCAGTTCTTC
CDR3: CASSQTVLYNEQFF

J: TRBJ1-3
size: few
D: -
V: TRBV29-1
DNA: TGCAGCGTTGAAGTTTTCCTCGACCCCTCTGGAAACACCATATATTTT
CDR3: CSVEVFLDPSGNTIYF

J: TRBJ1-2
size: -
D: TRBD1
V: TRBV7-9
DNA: TGTGCCAGCAGCTGGGGACAGGGAACTAACTATGGCTACACCTTC
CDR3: CASSWGQGTNYGYTF

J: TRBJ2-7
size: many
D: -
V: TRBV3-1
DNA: TGTGCCAGCAGCCAAGAGGGGGCAGGTGAGCAGTACTTC
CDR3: CASSQEGAGEQYF

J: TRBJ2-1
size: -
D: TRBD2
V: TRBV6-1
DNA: TGTGCCAGCAGTGACGGACTAGCGCCCTACAATGAGCAGTTCTTC
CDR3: CASSDGLAPYNEQFF

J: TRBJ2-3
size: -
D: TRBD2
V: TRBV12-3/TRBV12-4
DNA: TGTGCCATCGGCGGACTAGCGGAAAGCACAGATACGCAGTATTTT
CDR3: CAIGGLAESTDTQYF

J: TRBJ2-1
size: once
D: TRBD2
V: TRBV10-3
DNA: TGTGCCATCAGTGAGTCGTTGGCGGGGGTCAATGAGCAGTTCTTC
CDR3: CAISESLAGVNEQFF

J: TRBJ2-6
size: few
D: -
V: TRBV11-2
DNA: TGTGCCAGCAGCCCGGTCGTAGGGGCGGTCATCTCTGGGGCCAACGTCCTGACTTTC
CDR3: CASSPVVGAVISGANVLTF

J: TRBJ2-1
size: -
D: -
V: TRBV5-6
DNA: TGTGCCAGCAGCGTACGGGAGAATGAGCAGTTCTTC
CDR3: CASSVRENEQFF

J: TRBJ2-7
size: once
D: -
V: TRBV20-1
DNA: TGCAGTGCGCAGGATGACAGTTACTACGAGCAGTACTTC
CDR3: CSAQDDSYYEQYF

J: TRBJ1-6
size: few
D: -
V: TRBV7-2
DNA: TGTGCCAGCAGCTCCCCCTACTCAGCCCTCCACTTT
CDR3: CASSSPYSALHF

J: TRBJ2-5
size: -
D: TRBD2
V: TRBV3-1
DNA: TGTGCCAGCAGCCCTAACCTAGCGGGAGTTGAAGAGACCCAGTACTTC
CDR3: CASSPNLAGVEETQYF

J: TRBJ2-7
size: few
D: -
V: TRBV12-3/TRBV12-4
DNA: TGTGCCAGCAGCCCTCAAGGGTTAGGCGAGCAGTACTTC
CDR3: CASSPQGLGEQYF

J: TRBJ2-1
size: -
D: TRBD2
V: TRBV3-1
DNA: TGTGCCAGCGAAGGGAACCTGGGCGCTAGCGGTGCCAATGAGCAGTTCTTC
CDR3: CASEGNLGASGANEQFF

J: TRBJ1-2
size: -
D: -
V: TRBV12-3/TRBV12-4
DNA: TGTGCCAGCACCCTATCATCGGGTTATGGCTACACCTTC
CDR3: CASTLSSGYGYTF

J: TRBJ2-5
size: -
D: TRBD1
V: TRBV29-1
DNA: TGCAGCGTTATGACAGGGGCCAATGAGCGGTTCTTC
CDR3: CSVMTGANERFF

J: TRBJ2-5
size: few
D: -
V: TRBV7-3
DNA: TGTGCCAGCAGCTTAAATGGGGGGCGGGCCCAGTACTTC
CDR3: CASSLNGGRAQYF

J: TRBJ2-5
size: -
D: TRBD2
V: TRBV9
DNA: TGTGCCAGCAGCGAGGGACTAGCGGGGGCCACCGGAGAGACCCAGTACTTC
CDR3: CASSEGLAGATGETQYF

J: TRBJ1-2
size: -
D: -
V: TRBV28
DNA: TGTGCCAGCAGTTTACCCAGGGATGGCTACACCTTC
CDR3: CASSLPRDGYTF

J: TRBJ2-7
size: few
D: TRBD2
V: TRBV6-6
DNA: TGTGCCAGCAGTATGCTAGCGGGGAGCCCCTACGAGCAGTACTTC
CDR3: CASSMLAGSPYEQYF

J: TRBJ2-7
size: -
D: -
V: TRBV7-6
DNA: TGCGCCAGCAGCCCCGCAGCTCGGTACGAGCAGTACTTC
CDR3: CASSPAARYEQYF

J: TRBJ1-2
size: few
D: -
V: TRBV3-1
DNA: TGTGCCAGCAGCCGCTTACAGGGTCCTAACTATGGCTACACCTTC
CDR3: CASSRLQGPNYGYTF

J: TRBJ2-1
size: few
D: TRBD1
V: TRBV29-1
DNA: TGCAGCGTTGAAGATAAGAAGGGGGCGGACAATGAGCAGTTCTTC
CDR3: CSVEDKKGADNEQFF

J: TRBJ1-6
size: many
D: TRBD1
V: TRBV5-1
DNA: TGCGCCAGCAGCTTGACAGGGGGTAATTCACCCCTCCACTTT
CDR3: CASSLTGGNSPLHF

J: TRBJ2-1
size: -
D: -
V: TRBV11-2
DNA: TGTGCCAGCAGCTTTGCCGATGAGCAGTTCTTC
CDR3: CASSFADEQFF

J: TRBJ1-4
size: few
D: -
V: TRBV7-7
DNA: TGTGCTAGCAGCCCAGGGGAGGGCCCCGACGGAGGAAAACTGTTTTTT
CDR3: CASSPGEGPDGGKLFF

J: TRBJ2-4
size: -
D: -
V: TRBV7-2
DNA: TGTGCCAGCAGCTTAGCGCAGGGGCTAGCCAAAAACATTCAGTACTTC
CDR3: CASSLAQGLAKNIQYF

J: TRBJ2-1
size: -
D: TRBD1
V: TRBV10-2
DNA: TGCGCCAGCATTGACGGACAGGGGGGATACAATGAGCAGTTCTTC
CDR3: CASIDGQGGYNEQFF

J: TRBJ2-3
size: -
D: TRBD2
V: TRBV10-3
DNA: TGTGCCACGTCCCAGCGGGAGGGCCTCGCAGATACGCAGTATTTT
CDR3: CATSQREGLADTQYF

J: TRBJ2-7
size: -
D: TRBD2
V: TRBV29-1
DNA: TGCAGTGCCCGGGGCCTCCCCGGGACTAGCGGGGGTGGGGGACTGTACGAGCAGTACTTC
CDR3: CSARGLPGTSGGGGLYEQYF

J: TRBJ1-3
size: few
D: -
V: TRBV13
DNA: TGTGCCAGCAGCAAACCGACAGGCTCGGGAAACACCATATATTTT
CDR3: CASSKPTGSGNTIYF